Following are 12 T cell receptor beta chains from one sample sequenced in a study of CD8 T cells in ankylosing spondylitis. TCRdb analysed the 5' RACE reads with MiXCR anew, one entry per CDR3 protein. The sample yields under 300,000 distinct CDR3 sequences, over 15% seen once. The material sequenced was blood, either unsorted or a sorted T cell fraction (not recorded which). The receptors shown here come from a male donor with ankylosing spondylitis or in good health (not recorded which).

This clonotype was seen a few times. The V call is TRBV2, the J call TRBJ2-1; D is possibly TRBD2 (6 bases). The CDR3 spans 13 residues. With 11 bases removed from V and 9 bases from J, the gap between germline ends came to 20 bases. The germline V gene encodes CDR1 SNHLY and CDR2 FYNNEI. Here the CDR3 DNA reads TGTGCCGGCGCGGGGATCCTACAATTTGAGCAGTTCTTC. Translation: CAGAGILQFEQFF.

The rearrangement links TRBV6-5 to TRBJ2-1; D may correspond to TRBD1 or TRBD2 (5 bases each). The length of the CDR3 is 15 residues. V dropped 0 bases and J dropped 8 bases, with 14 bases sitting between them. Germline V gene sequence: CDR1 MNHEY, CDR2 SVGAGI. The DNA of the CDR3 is TGTGCCAGCAGTTACTCGGGGACGAGAGGGGATGAGCAGTTCTTC. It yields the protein CASSYSGTRGDEQFF.

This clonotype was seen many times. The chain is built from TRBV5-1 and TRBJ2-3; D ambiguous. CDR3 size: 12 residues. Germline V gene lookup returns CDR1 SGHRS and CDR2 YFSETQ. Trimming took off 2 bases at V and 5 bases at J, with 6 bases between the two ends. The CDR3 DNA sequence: TGCGCCAGCAGCTTAGCTTTAGATACGCAGTATTTT. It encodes CASSLALDTQYF.

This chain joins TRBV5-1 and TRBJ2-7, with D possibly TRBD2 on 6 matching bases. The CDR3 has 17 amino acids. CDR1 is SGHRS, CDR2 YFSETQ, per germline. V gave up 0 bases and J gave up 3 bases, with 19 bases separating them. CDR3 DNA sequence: TGCGCCAGCAGCTTGGCGTCTAGCGAACGCCGACTCTACGAGCAGTACTTC. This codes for CASSLASSERRLYEQYF.

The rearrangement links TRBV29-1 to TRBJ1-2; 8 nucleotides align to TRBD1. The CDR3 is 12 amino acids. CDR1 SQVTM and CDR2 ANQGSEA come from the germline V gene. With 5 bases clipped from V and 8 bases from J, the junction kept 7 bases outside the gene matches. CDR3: CSVTGQGGGYTF. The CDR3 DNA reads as TGCAGCGTTACCGGACAGGGAGGGGGCTACACCTTC. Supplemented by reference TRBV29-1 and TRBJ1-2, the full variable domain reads SAVISQKPSRDICQRGTSLTIQCQVDSQVTMMFWYRQQPGQSLTLIATANQGSEATYESGFVIDKFPISRPNLTFSTLTVSNMSPEDSSIYLCSVTGQGGGYTFGSGTRLTVV.

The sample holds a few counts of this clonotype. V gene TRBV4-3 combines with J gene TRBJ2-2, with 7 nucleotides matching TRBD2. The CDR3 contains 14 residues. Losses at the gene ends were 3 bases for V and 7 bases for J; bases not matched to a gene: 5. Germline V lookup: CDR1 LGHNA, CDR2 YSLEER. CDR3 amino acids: CASSQETSFGELFF. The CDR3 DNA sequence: TGCGCCAGCAGCCAGGAGACTAGCTTCGGGGAGCTGTTTTTT.

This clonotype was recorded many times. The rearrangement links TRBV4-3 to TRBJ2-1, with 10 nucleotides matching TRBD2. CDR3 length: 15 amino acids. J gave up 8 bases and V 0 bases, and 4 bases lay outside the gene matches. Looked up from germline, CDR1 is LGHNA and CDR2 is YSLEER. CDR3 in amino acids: CASSQDLAGDYEQFF. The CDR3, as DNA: TGCGCCAGCAGCCAAGACCTAGCGGGAGACTATGAGCAGTTCTTC.

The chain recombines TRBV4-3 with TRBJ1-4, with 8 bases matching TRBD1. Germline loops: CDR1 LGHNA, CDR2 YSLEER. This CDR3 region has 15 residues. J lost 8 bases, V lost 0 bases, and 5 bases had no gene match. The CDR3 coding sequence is TGCGCCAGCAGCCAAGAAACAGGGGGTTTAGAAAAACTGTTTTTT. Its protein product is CASSQETGGLEKLFF.

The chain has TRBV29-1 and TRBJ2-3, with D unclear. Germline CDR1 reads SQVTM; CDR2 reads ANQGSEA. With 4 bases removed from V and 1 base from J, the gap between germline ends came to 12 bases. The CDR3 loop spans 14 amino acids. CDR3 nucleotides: TGCAGCGTTGTGGGTTCGCAGGGCACAGATACGCAGTATTTT. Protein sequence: CSVVGSQGTDTQYF.

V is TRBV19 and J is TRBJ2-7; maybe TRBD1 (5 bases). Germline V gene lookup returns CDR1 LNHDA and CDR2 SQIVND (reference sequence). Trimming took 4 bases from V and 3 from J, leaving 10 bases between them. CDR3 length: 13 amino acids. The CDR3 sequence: CASSNRIDYEQYF. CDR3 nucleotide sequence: TGTGCCAGTAGTAACAGGATCGACTACGAGCAGTACTTC.

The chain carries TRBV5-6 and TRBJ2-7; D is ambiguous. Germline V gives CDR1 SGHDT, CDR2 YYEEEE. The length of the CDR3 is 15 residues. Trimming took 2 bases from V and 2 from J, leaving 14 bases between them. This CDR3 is CASSLRQYRAYEQYF. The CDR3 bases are TGTGCCAGCAGCTTACGGCAATACCGCGCCTACGAGCAGTACTTC.

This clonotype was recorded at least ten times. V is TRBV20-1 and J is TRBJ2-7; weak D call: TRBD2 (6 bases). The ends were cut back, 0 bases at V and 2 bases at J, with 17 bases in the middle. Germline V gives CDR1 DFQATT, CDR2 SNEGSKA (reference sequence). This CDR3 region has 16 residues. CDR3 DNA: TGCAGTGCTAGAGATCGTGGCGGGATCCTTGCCTACGAGCAGTACTTC. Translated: CSARDRGGILAYEQYF.